The present T cell receptor beta chain was sequenced within a study of CXCR3-negative and CXCR3-positive naive CD8 T cells. Study-wide findings and caveats: Freshly isolated PBMCs were used in most assays, given partial CXCR3 loss after freezing. Memory cells showed distinct TRBV-TRBJ patterns, while the two naive subsets matched. Relative to CXCR3-negative naive cells, CXCR3-positive naive cells had more hydrophobic TRB CDR3s.

The germline gives CDR1 SGHNT, CDR2 YENEEA. This CDR3 comprises 14 residues. The method, 5' RACE with UMI labels, was used to prepare the TRB cDNA libraries. TCRdb reanalyzed the 5' RACE reads and collapses them to one entry per CDR3 protein, without DNA. In all, the sample yields approximately 59,000 distinct CDR3 sequences. This clonotype is identified as medium-sized from frequency. Its cognate antigen is unknown. The chain recombines TRBV11-3 with TRBJ2-1; TCRdb returns TRBD2, unconfirmable since there is no DNA. Sequenced: naive CXCR3+ CD8+ T cells from blood. Subset specified: CD45RO-CCR7+CD27+CD95- naive CD8+ T cells expressing CXCR3 (TNR3+). The origin of this receptor is a human donor in good health. Some clones in this sample may be carry-over from other donors' samples. CDR3 residues: CASSLDGTRNEQFF.